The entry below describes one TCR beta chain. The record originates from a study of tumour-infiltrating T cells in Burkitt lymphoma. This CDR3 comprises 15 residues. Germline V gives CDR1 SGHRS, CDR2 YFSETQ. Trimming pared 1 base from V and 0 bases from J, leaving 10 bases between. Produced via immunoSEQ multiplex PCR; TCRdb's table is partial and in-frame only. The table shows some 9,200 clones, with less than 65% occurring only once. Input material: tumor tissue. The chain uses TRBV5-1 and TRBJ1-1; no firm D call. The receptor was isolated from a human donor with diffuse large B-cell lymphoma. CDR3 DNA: TGCGCCAGCAGCTTGTCTCTGGGAATGAACACTGAAGCTTTCTTT. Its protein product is CASSLSLGMNTEAFF. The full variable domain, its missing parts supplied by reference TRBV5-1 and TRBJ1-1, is KAGVTQTPRYLIKTRGQQVTLSCSPISGHRSVSWYQQTPGQGLQFLFEYFSETQRNKGNFPGRFSGRQFSNSRSEMNVSTLELGDSALYLCASSLSLGMNTEAFFGQGTRLTVV.